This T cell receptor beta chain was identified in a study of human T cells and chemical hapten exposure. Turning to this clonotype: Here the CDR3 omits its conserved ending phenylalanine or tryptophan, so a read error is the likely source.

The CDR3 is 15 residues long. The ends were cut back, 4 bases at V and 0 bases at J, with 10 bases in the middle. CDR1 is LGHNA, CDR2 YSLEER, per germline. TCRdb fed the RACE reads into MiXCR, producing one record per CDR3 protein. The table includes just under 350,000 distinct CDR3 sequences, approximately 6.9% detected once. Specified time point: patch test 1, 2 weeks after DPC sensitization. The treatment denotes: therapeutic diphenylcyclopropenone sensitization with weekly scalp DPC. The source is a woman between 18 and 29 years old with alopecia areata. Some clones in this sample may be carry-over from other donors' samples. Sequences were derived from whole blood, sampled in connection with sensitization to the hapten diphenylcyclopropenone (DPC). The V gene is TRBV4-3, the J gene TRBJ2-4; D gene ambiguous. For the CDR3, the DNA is TGCGCCAGCAGCCCCCTCTTAGTAGCCAAAAACATTCAGTACCTC. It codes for CASSPLLVAKNIQYL.